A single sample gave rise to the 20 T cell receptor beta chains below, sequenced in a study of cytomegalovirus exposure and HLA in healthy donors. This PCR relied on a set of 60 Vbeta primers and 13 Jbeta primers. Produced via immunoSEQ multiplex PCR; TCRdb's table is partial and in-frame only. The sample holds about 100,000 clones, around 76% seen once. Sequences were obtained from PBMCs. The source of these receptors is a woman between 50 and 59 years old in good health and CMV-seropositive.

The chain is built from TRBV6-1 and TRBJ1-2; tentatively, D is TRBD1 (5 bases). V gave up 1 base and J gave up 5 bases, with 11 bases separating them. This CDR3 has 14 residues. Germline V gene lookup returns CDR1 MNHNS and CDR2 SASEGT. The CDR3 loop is CASSEGDSWYGYTF. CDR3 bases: TGTGCCAGCAGTGAAGGCGACAGTTGGTATGGCTACACCTTC.

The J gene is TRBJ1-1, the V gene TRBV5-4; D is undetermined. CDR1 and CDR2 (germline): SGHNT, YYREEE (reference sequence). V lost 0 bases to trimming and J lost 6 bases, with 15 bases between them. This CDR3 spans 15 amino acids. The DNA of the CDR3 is TGTGCCAGCAGCTTGGGGCAGAGGGCTACCGCTGAAGCTTTCTTT. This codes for CASSLGQRATAEAFF. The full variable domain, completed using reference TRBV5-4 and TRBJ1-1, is ETGVTQSPTHLIKTRGQQVTLRCSSQSGHNTVSWYQQALGQGPQFIFQYYREEENGRGNFPPRFSGLQFPNYSSELNVNALELDDSALYLCASSLGQRATAEAFFGQGTRLTVV.

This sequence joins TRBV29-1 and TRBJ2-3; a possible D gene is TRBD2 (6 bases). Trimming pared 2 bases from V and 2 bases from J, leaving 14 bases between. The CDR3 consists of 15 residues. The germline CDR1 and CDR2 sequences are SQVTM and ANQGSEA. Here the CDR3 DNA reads TGCAGCGTTGAAACGCTGCCGGGACTCACAGATACGCAGTATTTT. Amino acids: CSVETLPGLTDTQYF.

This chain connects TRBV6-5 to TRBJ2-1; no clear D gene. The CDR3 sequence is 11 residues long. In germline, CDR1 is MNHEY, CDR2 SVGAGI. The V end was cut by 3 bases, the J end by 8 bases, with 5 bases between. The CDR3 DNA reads TGTGCCAGCAGTTATCTATATGAGCAGTTCTTC. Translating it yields CASSYLYEQFF.

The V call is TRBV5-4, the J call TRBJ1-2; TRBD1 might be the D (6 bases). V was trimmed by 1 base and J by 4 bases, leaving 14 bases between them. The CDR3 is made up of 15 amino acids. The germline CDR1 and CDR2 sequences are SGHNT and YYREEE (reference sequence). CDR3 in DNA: TGTGCCAGCAGCTTGAAACAGGGCACCTCCTATGGCTACACCTTC. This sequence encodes CASSLKQGTSYGYTF.

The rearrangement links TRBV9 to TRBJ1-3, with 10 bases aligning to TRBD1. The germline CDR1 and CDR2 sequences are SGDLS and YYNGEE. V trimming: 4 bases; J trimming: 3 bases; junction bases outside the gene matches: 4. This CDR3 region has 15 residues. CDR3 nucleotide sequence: TGTGCCAGCAGCATGACAGGGGGCGGTGGAAACACCATATATTTT. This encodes CASSMTGGGGNTIYF.

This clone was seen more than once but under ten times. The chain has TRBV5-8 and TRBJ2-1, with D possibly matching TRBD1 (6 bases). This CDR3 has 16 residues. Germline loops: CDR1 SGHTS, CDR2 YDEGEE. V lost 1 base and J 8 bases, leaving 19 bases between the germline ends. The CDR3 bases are TGTGCCAGCAGCTTGAGGGGGAGTAGTGCCCCGGATGAGCAGTTCTTC. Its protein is CASSLRGSSAPDEQFF. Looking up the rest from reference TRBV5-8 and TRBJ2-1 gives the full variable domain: EAGVTQSPTHLIKTRGQQATLRCSPISGHTSVYWYQQALGLGLQFLLWYDEGEERNRGNFPPRFSGRQFPNYSSELNVNALELEDSALYLCASSLRGSSAPDEQFFGPGTRLTVL.

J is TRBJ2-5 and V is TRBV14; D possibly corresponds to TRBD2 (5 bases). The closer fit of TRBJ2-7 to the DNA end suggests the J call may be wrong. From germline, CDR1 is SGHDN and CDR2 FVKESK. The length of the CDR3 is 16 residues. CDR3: CASSQDGHRGAYEQYF. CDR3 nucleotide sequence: TGTGCCAGCAGCCAAGATGGTCACCGGGGAGCCTACGAGCAGTACTTC.

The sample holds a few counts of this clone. DNA for the CDR3: TGCAGCGTTGAAAGGACAGGGAACTATGGCTACACCTTC. The encoded protein is CSVERTGNYGYTF. The chain employs TRBV29-1 and TRBJ1-2; 8 nucleotides match TRBD1. V was pared by 2 bases and J by 2 bases, with 1 base of the junction left unmatched. The CDR3 loop spans 13 amino acids. CDR1 and CDR2 (germline): SQVTM, ANQGSEA.

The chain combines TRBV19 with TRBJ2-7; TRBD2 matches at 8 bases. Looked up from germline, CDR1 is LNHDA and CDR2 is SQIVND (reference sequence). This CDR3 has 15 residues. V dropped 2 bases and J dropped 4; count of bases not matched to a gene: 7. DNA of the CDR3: TGTGCCAGTAGTATAATCGGGACTAGTGCGTACGAGCAGTACTTC. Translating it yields CASSIIGTSAYEQYF.

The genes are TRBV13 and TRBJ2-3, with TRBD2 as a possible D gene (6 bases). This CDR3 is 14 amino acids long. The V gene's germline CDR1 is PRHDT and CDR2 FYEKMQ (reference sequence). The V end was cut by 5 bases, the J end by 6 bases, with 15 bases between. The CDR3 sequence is CASSPGVGGDTQYF. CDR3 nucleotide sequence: TGTGCCAGCAGCCCCGGAGTTGGAGGGGATACGCAGTATTTT.

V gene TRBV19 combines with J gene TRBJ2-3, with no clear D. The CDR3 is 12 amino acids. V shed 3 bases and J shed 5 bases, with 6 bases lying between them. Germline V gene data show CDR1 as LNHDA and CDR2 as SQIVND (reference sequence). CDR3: CASSISGDTQYF. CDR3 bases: TGTGCCAGTAGTATTTCGGGAGATACGCAGTATTTT.

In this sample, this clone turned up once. The CDR3 nucleotides are TGTGCCAGCAGCGGACCTAGCGGGGGTACCTACGAGCAGTACTTC. Its protein product is CASSGPSGGTYEQYF. The rearrangement joins TRBV9 to TRBJ2-7; 10 nucleotides match TRBD2. This CDR3 has 15 amino acids. Germline V CDR1 and CDR2: SGDLS, YYNGEE. Trimming at V came to 3 bases and at J to 2 bases, leaving 5 bases not matched to a gene. The whole variable domain, filled in from reference TRBV9 and TRBJ2-7, reads DSGVTQTPKHLITATGQRVTLRCSPRSGDLSVYWYQQSLDQGLQFLIQYYNGEERAKGNILERFSAQQFPDLHSELNLSSLELGDSALYFCASSGPSGGTYEQYFGPGTRLTVT.

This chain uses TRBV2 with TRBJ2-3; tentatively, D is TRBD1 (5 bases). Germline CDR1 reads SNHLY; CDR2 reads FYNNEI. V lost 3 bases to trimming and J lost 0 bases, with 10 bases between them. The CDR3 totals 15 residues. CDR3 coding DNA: TGTGCCAGCAGTGACCGACAGCCTAGCACAGATACGCAGTATTTT. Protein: CASSDRQPSTDTQYF.

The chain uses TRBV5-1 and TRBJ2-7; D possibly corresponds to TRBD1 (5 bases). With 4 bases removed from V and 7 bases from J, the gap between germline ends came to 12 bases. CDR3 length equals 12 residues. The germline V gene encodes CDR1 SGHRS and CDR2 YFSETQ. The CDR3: CASSATGPEQYF. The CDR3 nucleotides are TGCGCCAGCAGCGCCACAGGTCCGGAGCAGTACTTC. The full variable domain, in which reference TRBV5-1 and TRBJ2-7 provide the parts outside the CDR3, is KAGVTQTPRYLIKTRGQQVTLSCSPISGHRSVSWYQQTPGQGLQFLFEYFSETQRNKGNFPGRFSGRQFSNSRSEMNVSTLELGDSALYLCASSATGPEQYFGPGTRLTVT.

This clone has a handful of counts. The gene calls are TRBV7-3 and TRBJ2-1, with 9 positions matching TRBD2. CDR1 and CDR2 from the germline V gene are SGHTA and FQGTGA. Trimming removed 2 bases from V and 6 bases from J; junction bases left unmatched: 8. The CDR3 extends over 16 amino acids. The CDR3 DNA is TGTGCCAGCAGCTTAGGTGCGGGAGGGCCTTTCAATGAGCAGTTCTTC. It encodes CASSLGAGGPFNEQFF.

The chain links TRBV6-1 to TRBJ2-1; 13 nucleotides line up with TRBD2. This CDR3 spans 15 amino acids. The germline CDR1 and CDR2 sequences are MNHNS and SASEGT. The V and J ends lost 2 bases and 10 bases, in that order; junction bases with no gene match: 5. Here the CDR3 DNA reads TGTGCCAGCAGTGAACGACTAGCGGGGGGTGGGGAGCAGTTCTTC. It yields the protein CASSERLAGGGEQFF.

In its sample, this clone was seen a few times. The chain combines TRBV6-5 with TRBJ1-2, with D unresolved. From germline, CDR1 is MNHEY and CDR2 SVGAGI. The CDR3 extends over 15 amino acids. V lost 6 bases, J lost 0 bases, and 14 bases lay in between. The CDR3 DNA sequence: TGTGCCAGCAGACCTCAGGTGAACCCTAACTATGGCTACACCTTC. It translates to CASRPQVNPNYGYTF.

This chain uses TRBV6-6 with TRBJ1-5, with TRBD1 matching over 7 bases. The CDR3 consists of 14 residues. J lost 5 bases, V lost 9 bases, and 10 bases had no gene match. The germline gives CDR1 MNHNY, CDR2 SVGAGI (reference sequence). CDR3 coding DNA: TGTGCCAGTCAGCAAGACAGGGATCATCAGCCCCAGCATTTT. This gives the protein CASQQDRDHQPQHF.

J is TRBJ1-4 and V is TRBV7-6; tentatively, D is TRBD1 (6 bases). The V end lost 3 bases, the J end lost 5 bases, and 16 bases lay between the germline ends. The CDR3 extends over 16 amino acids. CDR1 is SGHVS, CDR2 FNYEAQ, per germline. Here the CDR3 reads CASSFSSGAENEKLFF. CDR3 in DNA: TGTGCCAGCAGCTTCTCCTCAGGGGCGGAAAATGAAAAACTGTTTTTT.